This TCR beta chain was identified in a study of blood T cell repertoires in COVID-19. Study-level background: Italy, Spain and the United States were the sources of the convalescent and acute COVID-19 samples. T cells, B-cell-depleted T cells, or PBMCs provided the cDNA or gDNA that served as material.

This clone occurred once. In the study's own analysis: Estimated nucleated cell counts came from reference gene primer amplification. TCRdb keeps only in-frame clones here, not all; method: immunoSEQ multiplex PCR. V and J calls plus clone size are reproduced from that table; the DNA served to infer D and trimming. The sample carries a few hundred thousand clones, roughly 82% recorded once. Per germline, CDR1 SEHNR and CDR2 FQNEAQ (reference sequence). This CDR3 spans 15 amino acids. V dropped 1 base and J dropped 4; count of bases not matched to a gene: 3. The specimen was peripheral blood. The receptor was derived from a man between 35 and 55 years old who had recovered from COVID-19. This chain connects TRBV7-9 to TRBJ1-4; 7 nucleotides align to TRBD1. This CDR3 reads CASSLEGAGNEKLFF. The CDR3 DNA reads as TGTGCCAGCAGCTTAGAGGGGGCCGGTAATGAAAAACTGTTTTTT.